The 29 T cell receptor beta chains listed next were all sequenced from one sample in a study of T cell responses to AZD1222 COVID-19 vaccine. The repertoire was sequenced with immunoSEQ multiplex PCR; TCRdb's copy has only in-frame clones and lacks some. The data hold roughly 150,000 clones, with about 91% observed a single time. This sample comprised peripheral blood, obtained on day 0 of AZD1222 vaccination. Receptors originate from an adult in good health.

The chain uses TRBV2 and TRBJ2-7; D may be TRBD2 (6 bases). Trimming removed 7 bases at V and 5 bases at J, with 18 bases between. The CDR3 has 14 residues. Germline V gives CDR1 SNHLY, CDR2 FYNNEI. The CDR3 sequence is CASMGGRVVHEQYF. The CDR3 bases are TGTGCCAGCATGGGGGGTAGGGTAGTACACGAGCAGTACTTC.

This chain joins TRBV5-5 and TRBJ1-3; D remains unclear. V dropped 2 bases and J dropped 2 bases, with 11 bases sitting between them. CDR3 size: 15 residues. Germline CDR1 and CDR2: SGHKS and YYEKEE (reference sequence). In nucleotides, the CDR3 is TGTGCCAGCAGCTTAAGTGGCGGGGCTGGAAACACCATATATTTT. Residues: CASSLSGGAGNTIYF.

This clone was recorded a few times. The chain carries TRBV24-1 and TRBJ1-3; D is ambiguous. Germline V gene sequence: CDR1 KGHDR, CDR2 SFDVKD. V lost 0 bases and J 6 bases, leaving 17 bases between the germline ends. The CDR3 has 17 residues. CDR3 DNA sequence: TGTGCCACCAGTGATTTGGAAAATTCGAGGAGATCAAACACCATATATTTT. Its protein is CATSDLENSRRSNTIYF.

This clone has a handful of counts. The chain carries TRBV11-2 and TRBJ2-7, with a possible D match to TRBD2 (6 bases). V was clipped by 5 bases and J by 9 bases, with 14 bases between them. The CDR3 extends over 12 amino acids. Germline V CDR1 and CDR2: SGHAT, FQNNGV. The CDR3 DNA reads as TGTGCCAGCAGCCGGGGGACCCACGGGCAGTACTTC. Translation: CASSRGTHGQYF.

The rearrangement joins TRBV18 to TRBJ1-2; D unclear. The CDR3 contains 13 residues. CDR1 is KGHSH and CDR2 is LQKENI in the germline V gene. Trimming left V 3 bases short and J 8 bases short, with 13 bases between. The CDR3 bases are TGTGCCAGCTCACCCCTGTCGGGAAACGGCTACACCTTC. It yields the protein CASSPLSGNGYTF. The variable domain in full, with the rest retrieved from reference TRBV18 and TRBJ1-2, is NAGVMQNPRHLVRRRGQEARLRCSPMKGHSHVYWYRQLPEEGLKFMVYLQKENIIDESGMPKERFSAEFPKEGPSILRIQQVVRGDSAAYFCASSPLSGNGYTFGSGTRLTVV.

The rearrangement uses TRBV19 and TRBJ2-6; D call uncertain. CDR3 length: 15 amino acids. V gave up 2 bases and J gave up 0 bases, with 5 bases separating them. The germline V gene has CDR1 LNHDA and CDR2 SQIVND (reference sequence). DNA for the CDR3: TGTGCCAGTAGTATACCCAGCTCTGGGGCCAACGTCCTGACTTTC. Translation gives CASSIPSSGANVLTF. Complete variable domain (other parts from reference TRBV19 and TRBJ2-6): DGGITQSPKYLFRKEGQNVTLSCEQNLNHDAMYWYRQDPGQGLRLIYYSQIVNDFQKGDIAEGYSVSREKKESFPLTVTSAQKNPTAFYLCASSIPSSGANVLTFGAGSRLTVL.

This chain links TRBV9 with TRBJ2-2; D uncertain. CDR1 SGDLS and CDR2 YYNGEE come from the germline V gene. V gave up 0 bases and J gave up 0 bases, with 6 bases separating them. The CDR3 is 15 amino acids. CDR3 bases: TGTGCCAGCAGCGTAGGGAGCGCGAACACCGGGGAGCTGTTTTTT. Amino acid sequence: CASSVGSANTGELFF.

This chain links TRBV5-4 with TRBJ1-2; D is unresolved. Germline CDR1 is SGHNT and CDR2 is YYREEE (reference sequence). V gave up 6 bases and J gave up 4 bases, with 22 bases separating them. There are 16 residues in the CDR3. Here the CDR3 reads CASIPGPGSSSYGYTF. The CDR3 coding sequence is TGTGCCAGCATCCCCGGGCCAGGATCCTCTAGCTATGGCTACACCTTC.

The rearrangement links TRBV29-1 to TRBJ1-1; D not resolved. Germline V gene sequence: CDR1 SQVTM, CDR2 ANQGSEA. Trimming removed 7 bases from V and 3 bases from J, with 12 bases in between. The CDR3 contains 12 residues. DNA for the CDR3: TGCAGCGCTGCCGGGGTCTACACTGAAGCTTTCTTT. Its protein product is CSAAGVYTEAFF.

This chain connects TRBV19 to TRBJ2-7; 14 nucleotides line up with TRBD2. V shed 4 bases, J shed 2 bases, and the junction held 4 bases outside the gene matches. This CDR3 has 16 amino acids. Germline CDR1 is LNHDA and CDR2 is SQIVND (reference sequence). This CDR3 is CASSTGLAGGAYEQYF. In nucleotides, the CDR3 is TGTGCCAGTAGTACCGGACTAGCGGGAGGAGCCTACGAGCAGTACTTC.

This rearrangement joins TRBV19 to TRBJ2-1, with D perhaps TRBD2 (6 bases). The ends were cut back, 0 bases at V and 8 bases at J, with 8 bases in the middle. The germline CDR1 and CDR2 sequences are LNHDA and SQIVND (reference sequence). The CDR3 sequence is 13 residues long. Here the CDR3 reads CASSIDGGDEQFF. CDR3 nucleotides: TGTGCCAGTAGTATAGACGGGGGAGATGAGCAGTTCTTC.

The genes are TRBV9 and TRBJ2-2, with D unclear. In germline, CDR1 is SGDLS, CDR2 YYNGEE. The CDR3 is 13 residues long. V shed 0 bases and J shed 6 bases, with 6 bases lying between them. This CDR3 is CASSVVGAGELFF. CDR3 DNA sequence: TGTGCCAGCAGCGTAGTGGGCGCCGGGGAGCTGTTTTTT.

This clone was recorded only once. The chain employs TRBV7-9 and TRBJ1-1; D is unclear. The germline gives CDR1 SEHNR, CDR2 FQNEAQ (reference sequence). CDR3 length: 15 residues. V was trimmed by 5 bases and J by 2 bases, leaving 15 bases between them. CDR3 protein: CASSPELPGNTEAFF. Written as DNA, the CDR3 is TGTGCCAGCAGCCCGGAATTACCCGGCAACACTGAAGCTTTCTTT.

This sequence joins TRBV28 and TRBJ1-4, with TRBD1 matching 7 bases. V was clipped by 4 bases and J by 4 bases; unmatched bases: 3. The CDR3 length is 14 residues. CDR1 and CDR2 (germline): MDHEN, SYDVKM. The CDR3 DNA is TGTGCCAGCAGTTCGGACAGGCGTAATGAAAAACTGTTTTTT. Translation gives CASSSDRRNEKLFF.

The chain's CDR3 is CASITGSGGYGYTF. The CDR3 region has the DNA TGTGCCAGTATTACGGGCTCCGGGGGGTATGGCTACACCTTC. This chain connects TRBV19 to TRBJ1-2, with D perhaps matching TRBD1 (5 bases). This CDR3 comprises 14 residues. Germline CDR1 is LNHDA and CDR2 is SQIVND (reference sequence). V lost 7 bases to trimming and J lost 5 bases, with 17 bases between them. Combining the CDR3 with reference TRBV19 and TRBJ1-2 gives the whole variable domain DGGITQSPKYLFRKEGQNVTLSCEQNLNHDAMYWYRQDPGQGLRLIYYSQIVNDFQKGDIAEGYSVSREKKESFPLTVTSAQKNPTAFYLCASITGSGGYGYTFGSGTRLTVV.

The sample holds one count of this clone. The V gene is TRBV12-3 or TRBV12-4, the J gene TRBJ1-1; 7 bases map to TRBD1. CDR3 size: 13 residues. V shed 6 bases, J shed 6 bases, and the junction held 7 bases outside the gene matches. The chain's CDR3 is CASRTGVWAEAFF. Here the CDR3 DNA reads TGTGCCAGCAGAACAGGGGTGTGGGCTGAAGCTTTCTTT.

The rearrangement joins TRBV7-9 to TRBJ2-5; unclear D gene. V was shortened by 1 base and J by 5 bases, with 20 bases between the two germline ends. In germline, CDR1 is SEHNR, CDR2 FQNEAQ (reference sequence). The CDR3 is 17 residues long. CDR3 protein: CASSLVSGVPGGETQYF. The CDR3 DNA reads TGTGCCAGCAGCTTAGTATCCGGTGTGCCTGGTGGGGAGACCCAGTACTTC.

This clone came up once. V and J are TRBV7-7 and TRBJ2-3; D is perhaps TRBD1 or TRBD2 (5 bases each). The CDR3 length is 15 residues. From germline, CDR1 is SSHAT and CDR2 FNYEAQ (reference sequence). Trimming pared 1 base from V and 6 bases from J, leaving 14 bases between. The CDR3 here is CASSLVFLWGDTQYF. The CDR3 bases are TGTGCCAGCAGCTTAGTGTTTCTCTGGGGGGATACGCAGTATTTT.

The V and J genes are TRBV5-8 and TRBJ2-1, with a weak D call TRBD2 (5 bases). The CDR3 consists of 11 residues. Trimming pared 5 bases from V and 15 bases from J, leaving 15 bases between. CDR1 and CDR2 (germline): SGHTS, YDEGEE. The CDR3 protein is CASRQRGPLFF. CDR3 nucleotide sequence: TGTGCCAGCAGGCAACGAGGGCCTTTGTTCTTC.

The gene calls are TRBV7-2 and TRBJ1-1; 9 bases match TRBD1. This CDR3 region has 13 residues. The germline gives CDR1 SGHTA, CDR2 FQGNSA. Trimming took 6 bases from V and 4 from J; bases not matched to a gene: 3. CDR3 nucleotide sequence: TGTGCCAGCAGTTTGACAGGGGGCACTGAAGCTTTCTTT. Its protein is CASSLTGGTEAFF.

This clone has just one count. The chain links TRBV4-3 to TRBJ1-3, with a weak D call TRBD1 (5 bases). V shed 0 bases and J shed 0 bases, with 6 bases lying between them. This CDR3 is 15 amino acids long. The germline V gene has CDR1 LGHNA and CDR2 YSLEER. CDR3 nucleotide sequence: TGCGCCAGCAGCCAAGATGACAGCTCTGGAAACACCATATATTTT. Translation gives CASSQDDSSGNTIYF.

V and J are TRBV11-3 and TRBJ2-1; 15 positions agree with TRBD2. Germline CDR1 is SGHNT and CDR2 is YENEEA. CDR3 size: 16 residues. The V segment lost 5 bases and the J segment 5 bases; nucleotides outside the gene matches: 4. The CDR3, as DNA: TGTGCCAGCAGCGGGGGACTAGCGGGAGGTCACAATGAGCAGTTCTTC. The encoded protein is CASSGGLAGGHNEQFF.

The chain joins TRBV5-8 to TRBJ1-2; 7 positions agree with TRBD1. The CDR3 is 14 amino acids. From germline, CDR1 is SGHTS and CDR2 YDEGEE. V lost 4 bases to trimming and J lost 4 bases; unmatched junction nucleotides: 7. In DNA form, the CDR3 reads TGTGCCAGCAGCACGGGACAGACGATCTATGGCTACACCTTC. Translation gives CASSTGQTIYGYTF.

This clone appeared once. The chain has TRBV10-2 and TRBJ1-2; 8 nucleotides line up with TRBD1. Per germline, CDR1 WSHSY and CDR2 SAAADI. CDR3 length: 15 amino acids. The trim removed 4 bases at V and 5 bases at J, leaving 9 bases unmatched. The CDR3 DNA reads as TGCGCCAGCAGTGCTGCGGGACAGGCTCGGTATGGCTACACCTTC. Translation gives CASSAAGQARYGYTF.

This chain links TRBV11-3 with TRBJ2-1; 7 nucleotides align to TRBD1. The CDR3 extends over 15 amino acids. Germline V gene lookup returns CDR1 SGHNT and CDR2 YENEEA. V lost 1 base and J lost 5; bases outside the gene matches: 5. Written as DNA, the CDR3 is TGTGCCAGCAGCTTAGTTGGGACAGATAACAATGAGCAGTTCTTC. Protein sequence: CASSLVGTDNNEQFF. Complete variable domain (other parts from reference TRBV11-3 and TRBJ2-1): EAGVVQSPRYKIIEKKQPVAFWCNPISGHNTLYWYLQNLGQGPELLIRYENEEAVDDSQLPKDRFSAERLKGVDSTLKIQPAELGDSAVYLCASSLVGTDNNEQFFGPGTRLTVL.

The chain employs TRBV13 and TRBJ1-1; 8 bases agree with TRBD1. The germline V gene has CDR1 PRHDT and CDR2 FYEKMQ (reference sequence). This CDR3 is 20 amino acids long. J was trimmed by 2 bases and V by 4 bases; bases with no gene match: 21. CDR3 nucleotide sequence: TGTGCCAGCAGCTCCTCCCCCACCCCGAACAGGGGGATCGGTAACACTGAAGCTTTCTTT. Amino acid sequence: CASSSSPTPNRGIGNTEAFF.

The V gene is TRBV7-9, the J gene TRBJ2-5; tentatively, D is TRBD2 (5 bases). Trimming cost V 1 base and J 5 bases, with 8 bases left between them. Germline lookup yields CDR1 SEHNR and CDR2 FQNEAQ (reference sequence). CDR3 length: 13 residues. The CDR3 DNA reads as TGTGCCAGCAGCTTAGGTCGAGGGGAGACCCAGTACTTC. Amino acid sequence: CASSLGRGETQYF.

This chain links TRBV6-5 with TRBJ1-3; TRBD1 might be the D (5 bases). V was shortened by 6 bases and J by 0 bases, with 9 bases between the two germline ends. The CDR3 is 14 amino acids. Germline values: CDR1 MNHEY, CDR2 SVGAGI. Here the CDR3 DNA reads TGTGCCAGCAGCCGGGACCTCTCTGGAAACACCATATATTTT. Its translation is CASSRDLSGNTIYF.

CDR3 in DNA: TGTGCCAGCAGCTTACGTCTAAGCGGGGGGAGCACAGATACGCAGTATTTT. Protein product: CASSLRLSGGSTDTQYF. V usage is TRBV11-2 and J usage is TRBJ2-3; 9 positions agree with TRBD2. Germline loops: CDR1 SGHAT, CDR2 FQNNGV. The trim removed 2 bases at V and 0 bases at J, leaving 6 bases unmatched. The length of the CDR3 is 17 residues.